This T cell receptor beta chain was identified during a study of neurological immune-mediated disorders. Whole-study results and caveats: There was no clinical or MRI feature that was associated with the multiple sclerosis repertoire cluster.

In this sample, this clonotype turned up many times. What it binds is unknown. V was shortened by 6 bases and J by 5 bases, with 16 bases between the two germline ends. CDR3 length equals 14 residues. Germline lookup yields CDR1 MNHEY and CDR2 SVGAGI. The sample's time point: longitudinal time-point 2. PBMCs stored at -80 C, numbering 2 million, were the origin of the unsorted libraries. With 10-nucleotide random UMIs included, cDNA was synthesized by 5'RACE. Sequencing of 15-18 subjects in each run yielded over 190 million TCR-beta sequences. TCRdb re-derived calls from the 5' RACE reads in MiXCR, one entry per CDR3 protein. The sample yields tens of thousands of distinct CDR3 sequences, nearly 6% seen once.

This TCR was recovered from a woman aged 60-70 years with multiple sclerosis. The chain uses TRBV6-5 and TRBJ1-1; TRBD1 might be the D (6 bases). Source material: PBMCs. The CDR3 coding sequence is TGTGCCAGCAGCAGCCGGGGGGGGCTTACTGAAGCTTTCTTT. Translating it yields CASSSRGGLTEAFF.